This entry lists 26 T cell receptor beta chains sequenced from one sample in a study of cytomegalovirus exposure and HLA in healthy donors. The PCR had 60 Vbeta and 13 Jbeta primers. Here immunoSEQ multiplex PCR was the method, and the copy in TCRdb shows in-frame clones only, minus some. The sample includes 95,000 to 100,000 clones, around 80% of them seen just once. Sequenced input: PBMCs. The origin of the receptors is an older woman in good health and CMV-seronegative.

V usage is TRBV5-1 and J usage is TRBJ1-6; D call uncertain. Trimming shortened V by 0 bases and J by 11 bases, and 9 bases separated the two germline ends. In germline, CDR1 is SGHRS, CDR2 YFSETQ. CDR3 length equals 13 residues. CDR3 in DNA: TGCGCCAGCAGCTTGGCCGAGGGAGCACCCCTCCACTTT. It is translated as CASSLAEGAPLHF.

The chain has TRBV7-2 and TRBJ2-5; D is undetermined. CDR3 size: 12 residues. V shed 5 bases and J shed 3 bases, with 7 bases lying between them. Germline values: CDR1 SGHTA, CDR2 FQGNSA. CDR3 in DNA: TGTGCCAGCAGCCCCTCTGAAGAGACCCAGTACTTC. Amino acid sequence: CASSPSEETQYF.

The V call is TRBV7-9, the J call TRBJ1-1; a weak D match, TRBD1 (6 bases). V gave up 5 bases and J gave up 1 base, with 14 bases separating them. Per the germline V gene, CDR1 is SEHNR and CDR2 is FQNEAQ (reference sequence). The CDR3 length is 15 residues. As DNA, the CDR3 is TGTGCCAGCAGCCTTTCAGGGGCGGGGAACACTGAAGCTTTCTTT. This gives the protein CASSLSGAGNTEAFF.

The gene calls are TRBV9 and TRBJ2-6, with 7 nucleotides matching TRBD1. Germline V gives CDR1 SGDLS, CDR2 YYNGEE. This CDR3 is 19 amino acids long. V lost 4 bases to trimming and J lost 0 bases; unmatched junction nucleotides: 13. For the CDR3, the DNA is TGTGCCAGCAGCCCTCCTTTGACAGGGCGAACCTCTGGGGCCAACGTCCTGACTTTC. It translates to CASSPPLTGRTSGANVLTF.

This chain connects TRBV30 to TRBJ2-1, with TRBD1 identical over 8 bases. The V gene's germline CDR1 is GTSNPN and CDR2 SVGIG (reference sequence). This CDR3 has 15 amino acids. The V segment lost 4 bases and the J segment 5 bases; nucleotides outside the gene matches: 10. The CDR3 spells CAWTPWMGQDNEQFF. CDR3 sequence (DNA): TGTGCCTGGACCCCCTGGATGGGACAGGACAATGAGCAGTTCTTC.

This chain joins TRBV5-1 and TRBJ1-1; TRBD1 agrees at 10 bases. Losses at the gene ends were 4 bases for V and 1 base for J; bases not matched to a gene: 10. Germline-derived CDR1 and CDR2 are SGHRS and YFSETQ. CDR3 size: 17 residues. CDR3 sequence (DNA): TGCGCCAGCAGCCAAAGGACAGGGGGTAGTTCGAACACTGAAGCTTTCTTT. It yields the protein CASSQRTGGSSNTEAFF.

The chain is built from TRBV7-2 and TRBJ2-5; TRBD2 agrees at 7 bases. The V segment lost 0 bases and the J segment 7 bases; nucleotides outside the gene matches: 2. The length of the CDR3 is 13 residues. Germline V gives CDR1 SGHTA, CDR2 FQGNSA. DNA of the CDR3: TGTGCCAGCAGCTTAGCCAGGGAGGGGACCCAGTACTTC. This sequence encodes CASSLAREGTQYF.

CDR3 protein: CASVAGESFEDEQFF. The DNA for the CDR3 is TGTGCCAGCGTAGCGGGAGAATCCTTTGAGGATGAGCAGTTCTTC. The chain has TRBV6-1 and TRBJ2-1; 9 bases match TRBD2. Trimming at V came to 8 bases and at J to 8 bases, leaving 13 bases not matched to a gene. CDR3 length equals 15 residues. Germline V gene sequence: CDR1 MNHNS, CDR2 SASEGT.

The chain joins TRBV9 to TRBJ1-1; the D gene is possibly TRBD1 (6 bases). The CDR3 spans 16 residues. The germline V gene encodes CDR1 SGDLS and CDR2 YYNGEE. V gave up 0 bases and J gave up 8 bases, with 20 bases separating them. This chain's CDR3 is CASSVVAGAGLGEAFF. As DNA, the CDR3 is TGTGCCAGCAGCGTAGTCGCGGGGGCTGGGCTCGGCGAAGCTTTCTTT.

The V and J genes are TRBV15 and TRBJ2-5; 7 positions match TRBD1. V lost 8 bases and J lost 0; bases outside the gene matches: 3. The CDR3 is 13 amino acids. The germline gives CDR1 LNHNV, CDR2 YYDKDF (reference sequence). Written as DNA, the CDR3 is TGTGCCACCCAACAGGGGTACCAAGAGACCCAGTACTTC. Its translation: CATQQGYQETQYF. The full variable domain, in which reference TRBV15 and TRBJ2-5 provide the parts outside the CDR3, is DAMVIQNPRYQVTQFGKPVTLSCSQTLNHNVMYWYQQKSSQAPKLLFHYYDKDFNNEADTPDNFQSRRPNTSFCFLDIRSPGLGDTAMYLCATQQGYQETQYFGPGTRLLVL.

In its sample, this clone was seen once. The rearrangement joins TRBV5-1 to TRBJ1-2; 8 bases are a match to TRBD1. CDR3 size: 13 residues. V was clipped by 4 bases and J by 6 bases; unmatched bases: 5. The V gene's germline CDR1 is SGHRS and CDR2 YFSETQ. The CDR3 loop is CASSPGGWNGYTF. CDR3 bases: TGCGCCAGCAGCCCAGGGGGCTGGAATGGCTACACCTTC.

This chain's CDR3 is CASSTGGANTEAFF. The DNA for the CDR3 is TGTGCCAGCAGTACAGGGGGCGCGAACACTGAAGCTTTCTTT. This rearrangement joins TRBV28 to TRBJ1-1; 9 bases align to TRBD1. From germline, CDR1 is MDHEN and CDR2 SYDVKM. The V and J ends lost 5 bases and 1 base, in that order; junction bases with no gene match: 2. The CDR3 contains 14 residues.

V gene TRBV25-1 combines with J gene TRBJ1-2, with 8 positions matching TRBD1. J gave up 5 bases and V 1 base, and 6 bases lay outside the gene matches. Per the germline V gene, CDR1 is MGHDK and CDR2 is SYGVNS. The CDR3 is 15 amino acids. CDR3 sequence reads: CASSEWTGSGYGYTF. The CDR3 bases are TGTGCCAGCAGTGAATGGACAGGGTCTGGGTATGGCTACACCTTC.

The J gene is TRBJ1-2, the V gene TRBV20-1; weak D call: TRBD1 (5 bases). The V end was cut by 3 bases, the J end by 9 bases, with 11 bases between. The CDR3 sequence is 11 residues long. Germline V CDR1 and CDR2: DFQATT, SNEGSKA (reference sequence). The CDR3 loop reads CSASDSGSYTF. For the CDR3, the DNA is TGCAGTGCTAGCGACAGTGGGAGCTACACCTTC.

The V call is TRBV4-3, the J call TRBJ2-1; D is perhaps TRBD2 (5 bases). Germline V gene data show CDR1 as LGHNA and CDR2 as YSLEER. This CDR3 is built from 19 residues. The ends were cut back, 0 bases at V and 0 bases at J, with 18 bases in the middle. The CDR3 DNA is TGCGCCAGCAGCCAAGAACTCCCGAGGAGGCGGCCCTCCTACAATGAGCAGTTCTTC. Its translation is CASSQELPRRRPSYNEQFF.

The chain is built from TRBV4-1 and TRBJ1-1; 7 positions match TRBD1. Germline values: CDR1 MGHRA, CDR2 YSYEKL. The CDR3 covers 16 residues. V trimming: 3 bases; J trimming: 1 base; junction bases outside the gene matches: 8. DNA for the CDR3: TGCGCCAGCAGCCAGCTGAGAGGGGGCACGAACACTGAAGCTTTCTTT. It yields the protein CASSQLRGGTNTEAFF.

The chain joins TRBV5-1 to TRBJ2-1; TRBD2 aligns across 12 bases. V gave up 4 bases and J gave up 9 bases; unmatched junction bases: 8. Germline V gives CDR1 SGHRS, CDR2 YFSETQ. This CDR3 has 15 residues. CDR3 sequence reads: CASSTGTSGWSEQFF. Here the CDR3 DNA reads TGCGCCAGCAGCACCGGGACTAGCGGGTGGTCTGAGCAGTTCTTC. Full variable domain (missing parts from reference TRBV5-1 and TRBJ2-1): KAGVTQTPRYLIKTRGQQVTLSCSPISGHRSVSWYQQTPGQGLQFLFEYFSETQRNKGNFPGRFSGRQFSNSRSEMNVSTLELGDSALYLCASSTGTSGWSEQFFGPGTRLTVL.

The chain uses TRBV4-3 and TRBJ2-2; D gene ambiguous. Germline V lookup: CDR1 LGHNA, CDR2 YSLEER. CDR3 length: 15 amino acids. Trimming left V 0 bases short and J 5 bases short, with 10 bases between. The DNA for the CDR3 is TGCGCCAGCAGCCAAGATTCGGTCGGGACCGGGGAGCTGTTTTTT. Protein product: CASSQDSVGTGELFF.

The V call is TRBV9, the J call TRBJ2-1, with 8 bases identical to TRBD1. V lost 4 bases and J lost 6; bases outside the gene matches: 6. CDR3 length equals 14 residues. Germline values: CDR1 SGDLS, CDR2 YYNGEE. The DNA of the CDR3 is TGTGCCAGCAGCATCTCACAGGGGGGCAATGAGCAGTTCTTC. Encoded protein: CASSISQGGNEQFF.

The chain links TRBV6-5 to TRBJ1-4; D perhaps matches TRBD1 (6 bases). The CDR3 sequence is 15 residues long. V was pared by 4 bases and J by 1 base, with 10 bases between. Per the germline V gene, CDR1 is MNHEY and CDR2 is SVGAGI. This CDR3 is CASSFTGLTNEKLFF. CDR3 in DNA: TGTGCCAGCAGTTTTACAGGGTTAACTAATGAAAAACTGTTTTTT.

The chain couples TRBV2 to TRBJ2-7, with a tentative D call TRBD2 (5 bases). V lost 3 bases to trimming and J lost 1 base, with 13 bases between them. The germline V gene has CDR1 SNHLY and CDR2 FYNNEI. The CDR3 is 15 residues long. In DNA form, the CDR3 reads TGTGCCAGCAGTGATGTGGGCGGGCGATCCTACGAGCAGTACTTC. This encodes CASSDVGGRSYEQYF.

This chain joins TRBV6-5 and TRBJ1-2, with 8 bases identical to TRBD1. The germline gives CDR1 MNHEY, CDR2 SVGAGI. This CDR3 has 14 residues. V gave up 0 bases and J gave up 4 bases; unmatched junction bases: 1. CDR3 nucleotide sequence: TGTGCCAGCAGTTACTCTGGACAGGGCTATGGCTACACCTTC. Residues: CASSYSGQGYGYTF.

V gene TRBV7-9 combines with J gene TRBJ1-4; TRBD1 matches 9 bases. Looked up from germline, CDR1 is SEHNR and CDR2 is FQNEAQ (reference sequence). Trimming cost V 6 bases and J 7 bases; bases outside gene matches: 6. The CDR3 is made up of 14 amino acids. The CDR3 region has the DNA TGTGCCAGCAGTTTGGGACAGGGAAGTGAAAAACTGTTTTTT. Protein product: CASSLGQGSEKLFF.

The chain is built from TRBV25-1 and TRBJ1-4; 7 nucleotides agree with TRBD1. The J segment lost 8 bases and the V segment lost 1 base, leaving 7 bases of the junction unmatched. The CDR3 length is 15 residues. Germline V gene sequence: CDR1 MGHDK, CDR2 SYGVNS. This chain's CDR3 is CASSELEGAREKLFF. In nucleotides, the CDR3 is TGTGCCAGCAGTGAATTGGAGGGGGCGCGGGAAAAACTGTTTTTT.

CDR3 DNA: TGTGCCAGCAGCCGTGGACTAGCAGATACGCAGTATTTT. The encoded protein is CASSRGLADTQYF. The gene calls are TRBV16 and TRBJ2-3; TRBD2 agrees at 7 bases. CDR1 is KGHSY, CDR2 FQNENV, per germline. V shed 4 bases, J shed 4 bases, and the junction held 2 bases outside the gene matches. CDR3 length: 13 residues.

The genes are TRBV5-1 and TRBJ2-1; a weak D match, TRBD2 (6 bases). This CDR3 is 14 amino acids long. V lost 1 base and J lost 4, with 9 bases in between. The germline V gene has CDR1 SGHRS and CDR2 YFSETQ. The CDR3 DNA sequence: TGCGCCAGCAGCTTGCGGGAGCGATACAATGAGCAGTTCTTC. This codes for CASSLRERYNEQFF.